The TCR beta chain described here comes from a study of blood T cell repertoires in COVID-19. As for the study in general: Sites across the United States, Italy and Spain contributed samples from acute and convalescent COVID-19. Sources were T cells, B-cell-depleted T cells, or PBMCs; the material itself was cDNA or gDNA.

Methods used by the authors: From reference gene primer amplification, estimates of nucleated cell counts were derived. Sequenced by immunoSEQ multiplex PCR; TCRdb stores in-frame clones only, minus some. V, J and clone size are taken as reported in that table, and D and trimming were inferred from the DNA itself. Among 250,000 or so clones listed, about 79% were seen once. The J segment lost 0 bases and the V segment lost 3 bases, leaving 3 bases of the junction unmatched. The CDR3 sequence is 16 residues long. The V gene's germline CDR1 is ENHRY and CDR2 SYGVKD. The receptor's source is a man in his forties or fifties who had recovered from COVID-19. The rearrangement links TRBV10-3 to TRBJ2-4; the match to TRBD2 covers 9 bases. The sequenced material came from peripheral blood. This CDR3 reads CAISDPSGVAKNIQYF. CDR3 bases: TGTGCCATCAGTGACCCTAGCGGGGTAGCCAAAAACATTCAGTACTTC.